Each of the 24 T cell receptor beta chains below was sequenced from the same sample in a study of CD8 T cells in ankylosing spondylitis listed by TCRdb under 2017. Library preparation was by 5' RACE. Sequenced on an Illumina HiSeq 2500. TCRdb cleaned the public reads at Q25 with fastp, built clones with MiXCR and kept in-frame beta chains. A single entry per CDR3 protein holds the most common genes and DNA from its merged rows. In this sample the table shows under 300,000 distinct CDR3 sequences, roughly 8.6% of which occur a single time. Jointly, the top ten make up around 6.8% of the sample. Sequenced input: blood, either unsorted or a sorted T cell fraction (not recorded which). These receptors originate from a male donor with ankylosing spondylitis or in good health (not recorded which).

This clonotype appeared many times. The rearrangement joins TRBV12-3 or TRBV12-4 to TRBJ1-1; D is ambiguous. This CDR3 region has 14 residues. V lost 6 bases to trimming and J lost 5 bases, with 16 bases between them. CDR3 sequence: CASSLSGRRTEAFF. CDR3 bases: TGTGCCAGCAGCCTGTCAGGAAGGCGAACTGAAGCTTTCTTT.

The V and J genes are TRBV20-1 and TRBJ1-3; D unclear. V gave up 4 bases and J gave up 5 bases, with 12 bases separating them. CDR1 and CDR2 from the germline V gene are DFQATT and SNEGSKA (reference sequence). The CDR3 is 13 residues long. CDR3 in DNA: TGCAGTGCTACCCGAACTGGGAGAAACACCATATATTTT. It is translated as CSATRTGRNTIYF.

This clonotype showed up many times. The chain has TRBV19 and TRBJ2-3; TRBD1 matches at 12 bases. Germline CDR1 and CDR2: LNHDA and SQIVND (reference sequence). The CDR3 contains 16 residues. Trimming at V came to 1 base and at J to 2 bases, leaving 1 base not matched to a gene. The CDR3 here is CASSIGDRGLTDTQYF. CDR3 sequence (DNA): TGTGCCAGTAGTATAGGGGACAGGGGGCTCACAGATACGCAGTATTTT.

This clonotype occurred many times. The V gene is TRBV7-2, the J gene TRBJ2-7, with D perhaps TRBD1 (5 bases). Germline V gene data show CDR1 as SGHTA and CDR2 as FQGNSA. This CDR3 region has 14 residues. Trimming took off 4 bases at V and 0 bases at J, with 10 bases between the two ends. The CDR3 DNA follows: TGTGCCAGCAGCTCCAGGGTCACCTCCTACGAGCAGTACTTC. It codes for CASSSRVTSYEQYF. Combining the CDR3 with reference TRBV7-2 and TRBJ2-7 gives the whole variable domain GAGVSQSPSNKVTEKGKDVELRCDPISGHTALYWYRQSLGQGLEFLIYFQGNSAPDKSGLPSDRFSAERTGGSVSTLTIQRTQQEDSAVYLCASSSRVTSYEQYFGPGTRLTVT.

This clonotype was recorded at least ten times. The chain recombines TRBV27 with TRBJ2-7, with TRBD1 matching over 9 bases. Germline lookup yields CDR1 MNHEY and CDR2 SMNVEV (reference sequence). This CDR3 spans 14 amino acids. V gave up 3 bases and J gave up 5 bases; unmatched junction bases: 5. CDR3: CASSFGTGINEQYF. For the CDR3, the DNA is TGTGCCAGCAGTTTTGGGACAGGGATCAACGAGCAGTACTTC.

This clonotype has at least ten counts. The rearrangement links TRBV27 to TRBJ2-3; the D gene is possibly TRBD2 (7 bases). The ends were cut back, 1 base at V and 3 bases at J, with 17 bases in the middle. Germline lookup yields CDR1 MNHEY and CDR2 SMNVEV (reference sequence). CDR3 length: 17 amino acids. The CDR3: CASSLWVRGARTDTQYF. The CDR3 DNA reads as TGTGCCAGCAGTTTATGGGTCCGGGGGGCGAGGACAGATACGCAGTATTTT.

This clonotype was found many times. A read error may produce the germline difference seen at one junction end. The chain combines TRBV7-7 with TRBJ2-1, with a possible D match to TRBD2 (5 bases). Germline CDR1 SSHAT, CDR2 FNYEAQ (reference sequence). This CDR3 comprises 15 residues. Here the CDR3 reads CASSSTYGLYNEQFF. The CDR3 coding sequence is TGTGCTAGCAGCTCCACATACGGACTCTACAATGAGCAGTTCTTC.

There are many counts of this clonotype. J is TRBJ1-5 and V is TRBV5-1; D is possibly TRBD1 (6 bases). The CDR3 covers 14 residues. V was cut by 4 bases and J by 3 bases, with 11 bases left in between. CDR1 is SGHRS, CDR2 YFSETQ, per germline. The CDR3 region is CASSQGQVNQPQHF. In DNA, the CDR3 is TGCGCCAGCAGCCAGGGGCAGGTCAATCAGCCCCAGCATTTT.

The V gene is TRBV7-9, the J gene TRBJ2-2, with 11 nucleotides matching TRBD2. Losses at the gene ends were 5 bases for V and 0 bases for J; bases not matched to a gene: 5. Germline-derived CDR1 and CDR2 are SEHNR and FQNEAQ (reference sequence). The CDR3 totals 17 residues. In nucleotides, the CDR3 is TGTGCCAGCAGCCCGCTAGCGGGAGGACCGAACACCGGGGAGCTGTTTTTT. Protein sequence: CASSPLAGGPNTGELFF.

In this sample, this clonotype turned up many times. The chain has TRBV6-1 and TRBJ2-4, with no clear D. V lost 10 bases and J 2 bases, leaving 18 bases between the germline ends. CDR3 length: 15 amino acids. Germline CDR1 and CDR2: MNHNS and SASEGT. CDR3: CATSTPAGSKNIQYF. In nucleotides, the CDR3 is TGTGCCACCTCGACCCCTGCCGGATCCAAAAACATTCAGTACTTC.

The chain employs TRBV10-3 and TRBJ2-6, with D possibly matching TRBD2 (6 bases). V dropped 3 bases and J dropped 3 bases, with 9 bases sitting between them. Germline CDR1 reads ENHRY; CDR2 reads SYGVKD. The CDR3 contains 15 residues. The CDR3 reads CAISDGGGGANVLTF. CDR3 nucleotides: TGTGCCATCAGTGATGGGGGAGGTGGGGCCAACGTCCTGACTTTC.

The sample holds many counts of this clonotype. V is TRBV7-9 and J is TRBJ2-1; 9 bases align to TRBD2. Trimming removed 2 bases from V and 3 bases from J; junction bases left unmatched: 2. CDR3 length equals 15 residues. CDR1 is SEHNR, CDR2 FQNEAQ, per germline (reference sequence). CDR3 protein: CASSLPSGVYNEQFF. As DNA, the CDR3 is TGTGCCAGCAGCTTACCTAGCGGGGTCTACAATGAGCAGTTCTTC.

This clonotype was recorded at least ten times. V usage is TRBV15 and J usage is TRBJ2-2; D gene ambiguous. The V gene's germline CDR1 is LNHNV and CDR2 YYDKDF (reference sequence). Trimming removed 3 bases at V and 1 base at J, with 15 bases between. The CDR3 runs to 17 residues. DNA of the CDR3: TGTGCCACCAGCAGGGATGTGGCGCGAATGAACACCGGGGAGCTGTTTTTT. It specifies CATSRDVARMNTGELFF.

This clonotype came up many times. The chain is built from TRBV18 and TRBJ1-5; D remains unclear. Between the trimmed V and J ends, which lost 2 bases and 3 bases, there was a span of 14 bases. Per germline, CDR1 KGHSH and CDR2 LQKENI. CDR3 size: 16 residues. CDR3 protein: CASSPNGKGLNQPQHF. DNA for the CDR3: TGTGCCAGCTCACCAAACGGGAAGGGCCTCAATCAGCCCCAGCATTTT.

Many counts were recorded for this clonotype. The chain employs TRBV12-3 or TRBV12-4 and TRBJ1-4, with D maybe TRBD1 (5 bases). Trimming took 6 bases from V and 4 from J, leaving 15 bases between them. The CDR3 has 15 amino acids. The CDR3 region has the DNA TGTGCCAGCAGAAGACGACAGACAGTTAATGAAAAACTGTTTTTT. The encoded protein is CASRRRQTVNEKLFF.

This clonotype was counted at least ten times. The chain combines TRBV20-1 with TRBJ1-1; D is undetermined. The V gene lost 6 bases and the J gene lost 1 base, with 12 bases spanning the gap. The CDR3 runs 13 residues. Looked up from germline, CDR1 is DFQATT and CDR2 is SNEGSKA (reference sequence). CDR3 in DNA: TGCAGTGCCAAGACCACTTCGAACACTGAAGCTTTCTTT. This sequence encodes CSAKTTSNTEAFF.

This clonotype was detected a few times. This chain uses TRBV20-1 with TRBJ2-1; D perhaps matches TRBD2 (7 bases). The V end was cut by 6 bases, the J end by 15 bases, with 21 bases between. Germline-derived CDR1 and CDR2 are DFQATT and SNEGSKA (reference sequence). This CDR3 has 12 amino acids. The CDR3 here is CSASRGGGGVFF. In DNA, the CDR3 is TGCAGTGCGTCGAGGGGGGGGGGTGGAGTGTTCTTC.

The sample holds many counts of this clonotype. The chain combines TRBV2 with TRBJ1-1; D unresolved. Germline CDR1 is SNHLY and CDR2 is FYNNEI. V lost 8 bases and J lost 1, with 8 bases in between. CDR3 length: 12 amino acids. This CDR3 is CASDLGNTEAFF. The CDR3 DNA reads TGTGCCAGCGATCTTGGGAACACTGAAGCTTTCTTT. Full variable domain (outside the CDR3, taken from reference TRBV2 and TRBJ1-1): EPEVTQTPSHQVTQMGQEVILRCVPISNHLYFYWYRQILGQKVEFLVSFYNNEISEKSEIFDDQFSVERPDGSNFTLKIRSTKLEDSAMYFCASDLGNTEAFFGQGTRLTVV.

This clonotype appeared many times. This chain joins TRBV20-1 and TRBJ1-6; 10 bases are shared with TRBD1. V was clipped by 1 base and J by 7 bases; unmatched bases: 4. The germline gives CDR1 DFQATT, CDR2 SNEGSKA (reference sequence). This CDR3 has 15 amino acids. This CDR3 is CSARGQGARNSPLHF. CDR3 nucleotides: TGCAGTGCTAGAGGACAGGGGGCGAGGAATTCACCCCTCCACTTT.

A note on this clonotype: This could be a read error, since a much larger clone is one nucleotide away. The rearrangement links TRBV29-1 to TRBJ2-5, with D possibly being TRBD1 (5 bases). Germline lookup yields CDR1 SQVTM and CDR2 ANQGSEA. V was clipped by 4 bases and J by 2 bases, with 14 bases between them. The CDR3 is made up of 14 amino acids. The CDR3 loop is CSVGRGLLQETQYF. For the CDR3, the DNA is TGCAGCGTTGGAAGGGGCCTCCTGCAAGAGACCCAGTACTTC.

For this clonotype: One base away lies a much larger clone, so this may be a sequencing read error. This chain links TRBV24-1 with TRBJ2-1; D remains unclear. Germline CDR1 and CDR2: KGHDR and SFDVKD. CDR3 length equals 15 residues. CDR3 region: CATSHIQPGYHEQFF. The CDR3 region has the DNA TGTGCCACCAGCCACATCCAACCAGGCTACCATGAGCAGTTCTTC.

The table lists this clonotype with a few counts. This chain joins TRBV30 and TRBJ1-1, with 7 bases that match TRBD1. This CDR3 is 13 amino acids long. With 3 bases clipped from V and 5 bases from J, the junction kept 6 bases outside the gene matches. Germline V gives CDR1 GTSNPN, CDR2 SVGIG (reference sequence). The CDR3 sequence: CAWSWDSGTEAFF. DNA for the CDR3: TGTGCCTGGAGCTGGGACAGCGGGACTGAAGCTTTCTTT.

This clonotype appeared many times. The genes are TRBV2 and TRBJ2-7; the match to TRBD2 covers 11 bases. CDR1 SNHLY and CDR2 FYNNEI come from the germline V gene. The CDR3 contains 15 residues. V lost 8 bases, J lost 2 bases, and 8 bases stayed unmatched. The CDR3 here is CASGGLLAGAYEQYF. DNA for the CDR3: TGTGCCAGCGGGGGCTTACTAGCGGGGGCCTACGAGCAGTACTTC.

There are many counts of this clonotype. The chain recombines TRBV5-6 with TRBJ1-1; D remains unclear. Germline CDR1 SGHDT, CDR2 YYEEEE. This CDR3 comprises 15 residues. The V end lost 2 bases, the J end lost 0 bases, and 11 bases lay between the germline ends. In DNA, the CDR3 is TGTGCCAGCAGCTTTTTGTCTCGGATGAACACTGAAGCTTTCTTT. Protein product: CASSFLSRMNTEAFF.